One sample yielded the 12 T cell receptor beta chains listed below, sequenced in a study of graft-versus-host responses after intestinal transplantation. Repertoires were generated with immunoSEQ multiplex PCR, while TCRdb's copy carries only in-frame clones and drops some. Of approximately 88,000 clones listed, about 95% are singletons. Antigen specificity for these receptors is unknown. Sequences were derived from unstimulated CD4+ T cells sorted from spleen or lymph node cells, sampled before transplant. The origin of the receptors is a human donor who was the organ donor for an intestinal transplant.

In its sample, this clone was seen once. The CDR3 loop reads CASSPRRAPNEKLFF. The CDR3 nucleotides read TGTGCCAGCTCACCACGGAGGGCTCCTAATGAAAAACTGTTTTTT. The chain links TRBV18 to TRBJ1-4; no clear D gene. The V end lost 1 base, the J end lost 3 bases, and 9 bases lay between the germline ends. The CDR3 is 15 amino acids. From germline, CDR1 is KGHSH and CDR2 LQKENI.

The chain couples TRBV19 to TRBJ1-1, with 7 bases identical to TRBD1. This CDR3 comprises 14 residues. CDR1 and CDR2 from the germline V gene are LNHDA and SQIVND (reference sequence). V trimming: 3 bases; J trimming: 4 bases; junction bases outside the gene matches: 5. CDR3 protein: CASSIKGATTEAFF. Here the CDR3 DNA reads TGTGCCAGTAGTATTAAGGGGGCCACCACTGAAGCTTTCTTT.

This chain connects TRBV9 to TRBJ2-3, with 8 bases that match TRBD1. The CDR3 extends over 16 amino acids. Germline CDR1 SGDLS, CDR2 YYNGEE. J was trimmed by 2 bases and V by 4 bases; bases with no gene match: 9. The CDR3 DNA reads as TGTGCCAGCAGCTACACAGGGGGGCTATTCACAGATACGCAGTATTTT. Translated, it gives CASSYTGGLFTDTQYF. The whole variable domain, filled in from reference TRBV9 and TRBJ2-3, reads DSGVTQTPKHLITATGQRVTLRCSPRSGDLSVYWYQQSLDQGLQFLIQYYNGEERAKGNILERFSAQQFPDLHSELNLSSLELGDSALYFCASSYTGGLFTDTQYFGPGTRLTVL.

The chain links TRBV2 to TRBJ1-1; 10 positions match TRBD1. This CDR3 comprises 12 residues. CDR1 is SNHLY, CDR2 FYNNEI, per germline. The V gene end was trimmed by 6 bases and the J gene end by 7 bases; junction bases not matched to a gene: 2. The CDR3 reads CASRGTGVEAFF. The CDR3 DNA is TGTGCCAGCAGAGGGACAGGGGTTGAAGCTTTCTTT.

The chain couples TRBV11-2 to TRBJ2-7, with a possible D match to TRBD1 (7 bases). This CDR3 has 15 amino acids. The ends were cut back, 2 bases at V and 0 bases at J, with 11 bases in the middle. Germline CDR1 and CDR2: SGHAT and FQNNGV. CDR3 loop: CASSLSGDSSYEQYF. DNA of the CDR3: TGTGCCAGCAGCTTATCGGGGGACAGCTCCTACGAGCAGTACTTC.

This sequence joins TRBV6-1 and TRBJ2-7; 15 bases map to TRBD2. The CDR3 is 15 amino acids. Germline CDR1 reads MNHNS; CDR2 reads SASEGT. The trim removed 6 bases at V and 5 bases at J, leaving 5 bases unmatched. CDR3 sequence reads: CASRPGLAGGNEQYF. The DNA of the CDR3 is TGTGCCAGCAGGCCGGGACTAGCGGGGGGAAACGAGCAGTACTTC.

The V call is TRBV30, the J call TRBJ2-5; D may be TRBD2 (5 bases). The closer fit of TRBJ2-7 to the DNA end suggests the J call may be wrong. In germline, CDR1 is GTSNPN, CDR2 SVGIG (reference sequence). The CDR3 runs 16 residues. In nucleotides, the CDR3 is TGTGCCTGGATGGACCACTCAAAGAGGGTGTCCTACGAGCAGTACTTC. This codes for CAWMDHSKRVSYEQYF.

The chain couples TRBV4-1 to TRBJ1-2, with a possible D match to TRBD1 (6 bases). Between the trimmed V and J ends, which lost 1 base and 5 bases, there was a span of 14 bases. Germline V gene lookup returns CDR1 MGHRA and CDR2 YSYEKL. This CDR3 is built from 15 residues. The DNA of the CDR3 is TGCGCCAGCAGCCAAGTCCCGCAGGGGAATTATGGCTACACCTTC. Translation: CASSQVPQGNYGYTF.

In regard to this clone: Relative to the germline gene, one junction end is altered; a read error may explain this. The chain couples TRBV5-6 to TRBJ2-7; D unclear. CDR1 and CDR2 (germline): SGHDT, YYEEEE. The CDR3 spans 13 residues. CDR3 sequence (DNA): TGTGCCAGCCTTCGTGACGGCACCTACGGGCAGTACTTC. Protein: CASLRDGTYGQYF.

This clone has just one count. The rearrangement links TRBV9 to TRBJ2-7, with 12 bases that match TRBD1. CDR3 size: 16 residues. V was clipped by 4 bases and J by 0 bases; unmatched bases: 5. The germline gives CDR1 SGDLS, CDR2 YYNGEE. This CDR3 reads CASSTGTGGPSYEQYF. CDR3 bases: TGTGCCAGCAGCACCGGGACAGGGGGCCCCTCCTACGAGCAGTACTTC.

In this sample, this clone turned up once. The chain has TRBV6-1 and TRBJ1-4; no clear D. The V end lost 1 base, the J end lost 7 bases, and 10 bases lay between the germline ends. Germline CDR1 and CDR2: MNHNS and SASEGT. The CDR3 is 14 amino acids. The CDR3: CASSEGRWVEKLFF. The CDR3 coding sequence is TGTGCCAGCAGTGAAGGGCGTTGGGTTGAAAAACTGTTTTTT.

J is TRBJ1-2 and V is TRBV6-1; D not resolved. The CDR3 totals 12 residues. V was clipped by 5 bases and J by 4 bases, with 8 bases between them. The germline gives CDR1 MNHNS, CDR2 SASEGT. CDR3 amino acids: CASSPAGYGYTF. CDR3 nucleotides: TGTGCCAGCAGTCCAGCGGGCTATGGCTACACCTTC.